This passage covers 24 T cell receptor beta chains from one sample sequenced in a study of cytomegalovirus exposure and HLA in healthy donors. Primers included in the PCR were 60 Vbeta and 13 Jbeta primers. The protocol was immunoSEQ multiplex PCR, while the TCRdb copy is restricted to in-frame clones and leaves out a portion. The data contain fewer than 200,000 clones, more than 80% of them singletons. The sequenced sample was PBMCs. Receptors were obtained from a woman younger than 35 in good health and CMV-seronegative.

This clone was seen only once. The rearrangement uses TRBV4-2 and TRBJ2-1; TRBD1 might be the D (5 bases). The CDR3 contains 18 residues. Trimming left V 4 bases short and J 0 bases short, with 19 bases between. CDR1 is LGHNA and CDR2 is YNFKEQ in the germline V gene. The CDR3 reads CASSLSVYTGSSYNEQFF. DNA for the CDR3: TGTGCCAGCAGCCTCAGCGTCTATACAGGAAGCTCCTACAATGAGCAGTTCTTC.

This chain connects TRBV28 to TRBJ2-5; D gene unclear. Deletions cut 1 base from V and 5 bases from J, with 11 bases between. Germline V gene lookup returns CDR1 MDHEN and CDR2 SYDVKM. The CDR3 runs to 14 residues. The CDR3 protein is CASSLYYMSETQYF. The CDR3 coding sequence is TGTGCCAGCAGTTTATATTATATGTCGGAGACCCAGTACTTC.

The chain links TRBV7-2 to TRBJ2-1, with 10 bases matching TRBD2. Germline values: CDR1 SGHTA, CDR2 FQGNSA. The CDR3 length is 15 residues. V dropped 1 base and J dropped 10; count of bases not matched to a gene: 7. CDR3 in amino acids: CASSLGLAGVSEQFF. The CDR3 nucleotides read TGTGCCAGCAGCTTAGGGCTAGCGGGAGTAAGCGAGCAGTTCTTC.

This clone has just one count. The CDR3 nucleotides are TGTGCCAGCAGCCCCGGTGGGCTAGCCGGGGAGCAGTTCTTC. Its protein product is CASSPGGLAGEQFF. This chain links TRBV7-9 with TRBJ2-1; D is possibly TRBD2 (5 bases). Germline-derived CDR1 and CDR2 are SEHNR and FQNEAQ (reference sequence). Trimming stripped 5 bases from V and 10 bases from J, with 18 bases between. This CDR3 spans 14 amino acids.

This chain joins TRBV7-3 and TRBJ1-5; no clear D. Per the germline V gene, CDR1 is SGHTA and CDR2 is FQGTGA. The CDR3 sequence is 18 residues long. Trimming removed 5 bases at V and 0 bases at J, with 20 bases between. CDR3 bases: TGTGCCAGCAGCCCCCGTGAATACCCCCGAGGTAGCAATCAGCCCCAGCATTTT. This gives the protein CASSPREYPRGSNQPQHF.

The CDR3 DNA follows: TGCGCCAGCAGAGACCACGAACTAGCGGGAGGGGGGGGCACAGATACGCAGTATTTT. Translated: CASRDHELAGGGGTDTQYF. This chain joins TRBV4-1 and TRBJ2-3; 13 bases map to TRBD2. The CDR3 contains 19 residues. Trimming removed 6 bases from V and 1 base from J; junction bases left unmatched: 13. The germline V gene has CDR1 MGHRA and CDR2 YSYEKL.

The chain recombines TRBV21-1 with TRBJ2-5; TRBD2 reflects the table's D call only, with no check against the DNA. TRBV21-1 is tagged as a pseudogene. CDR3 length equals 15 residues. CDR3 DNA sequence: TGTGCCAGCACCCCCGGGACTAGCTGCCAAGAGACCCAGTACTTC. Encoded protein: CASTPGTSCQETQYF.

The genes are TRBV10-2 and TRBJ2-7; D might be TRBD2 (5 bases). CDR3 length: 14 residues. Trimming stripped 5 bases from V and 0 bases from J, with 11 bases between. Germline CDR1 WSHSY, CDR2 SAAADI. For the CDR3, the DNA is TGCGCCAGCAGTATTACTGGGAGCTCCTACGAGCAGTACTTC. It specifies CASSITGSSYEQYF.

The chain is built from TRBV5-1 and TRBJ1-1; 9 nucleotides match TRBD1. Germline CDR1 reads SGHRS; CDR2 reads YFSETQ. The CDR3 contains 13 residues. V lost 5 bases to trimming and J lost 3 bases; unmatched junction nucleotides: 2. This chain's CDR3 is CASSWTGDTEAFF. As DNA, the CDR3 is TGCGCCAGCAGTTGGACAGGGGACACTGAAGCTTTCTTT.

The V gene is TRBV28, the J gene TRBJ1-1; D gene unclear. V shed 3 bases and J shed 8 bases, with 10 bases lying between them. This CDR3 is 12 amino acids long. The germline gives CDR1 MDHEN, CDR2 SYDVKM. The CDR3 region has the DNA TGTGCCAGCAGTTTTAACCGAAGCGAAGCTTTCTTT. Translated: CASSFNRSEAFF.

The DNA for the CDR3 is TGTGCCACAAAACCATCACAGGGCTGGAACACTGAAGCTTTCTTT. Amino acids: CATKPSQGWNTEAFF. The V call is TRBV6-5, the J call TRBJ1-1; D possibly corresponds to TRBD1 (6 bases). Trimming left V 10 bases short and J 1 base short, with 19 bases between. CDR3 length: 15 amino acids. Germline V CDR1 and CDR2: MNHEY, SVGAGI.

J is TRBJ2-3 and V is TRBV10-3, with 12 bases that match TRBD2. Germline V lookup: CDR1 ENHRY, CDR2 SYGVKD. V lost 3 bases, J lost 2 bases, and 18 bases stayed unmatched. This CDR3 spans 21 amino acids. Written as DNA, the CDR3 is TGTGCCATCAGTGACCCCCCCAGGCCCGGTTCTAGCGGGAGGGACACAGATACGCAGTATTTT. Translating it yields CAISDPPRPGSSGRDTDTQYF.

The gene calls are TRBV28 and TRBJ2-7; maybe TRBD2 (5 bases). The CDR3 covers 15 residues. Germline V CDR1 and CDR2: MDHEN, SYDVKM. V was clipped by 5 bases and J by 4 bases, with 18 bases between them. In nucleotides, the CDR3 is TGTGCCAGCAGTGGCGGGCAGCCCCCCACGTACGAGCAGTACTTC. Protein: CASSGGQPPTYEQYF.

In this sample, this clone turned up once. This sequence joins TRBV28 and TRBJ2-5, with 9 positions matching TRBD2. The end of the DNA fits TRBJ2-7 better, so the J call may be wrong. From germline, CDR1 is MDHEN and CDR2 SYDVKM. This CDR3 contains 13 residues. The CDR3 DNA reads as TGTGCCAGCAGTTCGACTAGCGGTTACGAGCAGTACTTC. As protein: CASSSTSGYEQYF.

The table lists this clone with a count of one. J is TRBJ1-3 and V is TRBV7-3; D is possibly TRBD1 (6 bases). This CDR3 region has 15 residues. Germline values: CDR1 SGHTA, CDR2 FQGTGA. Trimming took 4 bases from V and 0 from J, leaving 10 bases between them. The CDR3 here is CASSSDRYSGNTIYF. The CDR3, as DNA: TGTGCCAGCAGCTCGGACAGATACTCTGGAAACACCATATATTTT.

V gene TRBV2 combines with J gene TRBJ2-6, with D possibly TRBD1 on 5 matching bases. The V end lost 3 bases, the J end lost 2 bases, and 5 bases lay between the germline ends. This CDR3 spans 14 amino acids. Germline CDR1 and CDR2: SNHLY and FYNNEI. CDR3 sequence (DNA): TGTGCCAGCAGTGAGGGGCCTGGGGCCAACGTCCTGACTTTC. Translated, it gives CASSEGPGANVLTF.

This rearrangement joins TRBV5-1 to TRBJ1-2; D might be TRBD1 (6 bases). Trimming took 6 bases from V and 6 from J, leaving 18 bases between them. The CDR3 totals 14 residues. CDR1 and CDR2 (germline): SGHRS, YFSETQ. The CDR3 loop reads CASTDTTGFDGYTF. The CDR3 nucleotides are TGCGCCAGCACCGATACCACAGGGTTCGATGGCTACACCTTC.

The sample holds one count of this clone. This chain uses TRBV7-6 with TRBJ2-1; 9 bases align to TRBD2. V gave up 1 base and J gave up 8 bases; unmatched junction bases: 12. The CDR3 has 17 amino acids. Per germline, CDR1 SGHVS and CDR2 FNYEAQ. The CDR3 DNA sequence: TGTGCCAGCAGCTTAGGCTCATGGACTAGCGAGGCGGATGAGCAGTTCTTC. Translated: CASSLGSWTSEADEQFF.

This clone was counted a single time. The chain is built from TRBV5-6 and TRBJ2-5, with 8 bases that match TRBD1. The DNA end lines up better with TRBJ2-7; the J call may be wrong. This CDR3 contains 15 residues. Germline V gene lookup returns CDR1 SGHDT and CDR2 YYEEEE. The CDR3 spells CASSPRQGLLGEQYF. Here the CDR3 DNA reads TGTGCCAGCAGCCCCCGACAGGGGTTGCTTGGCGAGCAGTACTTC.

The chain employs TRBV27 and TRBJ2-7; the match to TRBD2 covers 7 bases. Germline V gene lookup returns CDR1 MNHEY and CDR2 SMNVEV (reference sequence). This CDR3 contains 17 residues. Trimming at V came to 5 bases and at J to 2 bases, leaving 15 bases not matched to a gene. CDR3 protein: CASSPAAGDLLAYEQYF. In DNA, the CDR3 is TGTGCCAGCAGTCCGGCCGCGGGGGATTTACTTGCCTACGAGCAGTACTTC.

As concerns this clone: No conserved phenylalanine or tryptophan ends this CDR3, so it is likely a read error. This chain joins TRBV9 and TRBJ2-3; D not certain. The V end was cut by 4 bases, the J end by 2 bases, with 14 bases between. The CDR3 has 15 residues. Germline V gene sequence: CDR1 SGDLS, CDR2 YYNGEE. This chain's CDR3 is CASSLSPTITDTQYL. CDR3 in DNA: TGTGCCAGCAGCCTTTCTCCAACGATCACAGATACGCAGTATCTT.

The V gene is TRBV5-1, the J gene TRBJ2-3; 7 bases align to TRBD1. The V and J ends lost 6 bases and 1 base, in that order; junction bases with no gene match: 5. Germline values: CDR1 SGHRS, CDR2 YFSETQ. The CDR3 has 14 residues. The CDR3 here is CASTTGTGTDTQYF. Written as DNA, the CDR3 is TGCGCCAGCACAACCGGGACAGGCACAGATACGCAGTATTTT.

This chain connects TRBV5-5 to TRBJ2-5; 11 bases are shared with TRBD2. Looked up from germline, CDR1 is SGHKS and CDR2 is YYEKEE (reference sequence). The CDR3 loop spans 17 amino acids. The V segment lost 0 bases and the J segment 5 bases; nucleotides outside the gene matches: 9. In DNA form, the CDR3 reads TGTGCCAGCAGCTTGGCCGGTCTAGCGGGAGGAAGTGAGACCCAGTACTTC. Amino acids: CASSLAGLAGGSETQYF.

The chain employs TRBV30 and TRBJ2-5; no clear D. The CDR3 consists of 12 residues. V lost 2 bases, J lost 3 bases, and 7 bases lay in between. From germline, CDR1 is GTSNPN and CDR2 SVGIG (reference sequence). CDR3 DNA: TGTGCCTGGAGTAGCTCAAAAGAGACCCAGTACTTC. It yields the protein CAWSSSKETQYF.